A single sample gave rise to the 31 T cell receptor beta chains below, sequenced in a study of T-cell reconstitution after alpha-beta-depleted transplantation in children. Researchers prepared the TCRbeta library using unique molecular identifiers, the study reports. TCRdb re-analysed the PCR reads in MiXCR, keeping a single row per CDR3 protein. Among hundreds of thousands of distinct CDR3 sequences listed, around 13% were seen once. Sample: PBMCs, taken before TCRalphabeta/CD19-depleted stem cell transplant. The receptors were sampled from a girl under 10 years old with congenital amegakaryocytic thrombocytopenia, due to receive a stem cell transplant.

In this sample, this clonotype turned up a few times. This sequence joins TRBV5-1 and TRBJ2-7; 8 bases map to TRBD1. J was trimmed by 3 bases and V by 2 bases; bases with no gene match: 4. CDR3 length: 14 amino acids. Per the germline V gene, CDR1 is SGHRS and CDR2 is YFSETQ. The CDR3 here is CASSFRTGHYEQYF. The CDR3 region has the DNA TGCGCCAGCAGCTTTCGGACAGGGCACTACGAGCAGTACTTC.

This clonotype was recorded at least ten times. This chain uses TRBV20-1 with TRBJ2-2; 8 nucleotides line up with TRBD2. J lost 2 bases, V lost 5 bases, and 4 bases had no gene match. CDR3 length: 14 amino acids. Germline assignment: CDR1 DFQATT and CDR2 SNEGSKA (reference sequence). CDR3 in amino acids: CSAYSGTNTGELFF. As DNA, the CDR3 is TGCAGTGCTTATAGCGGGACAAACACCGGGGAGCTGTTTTTT.

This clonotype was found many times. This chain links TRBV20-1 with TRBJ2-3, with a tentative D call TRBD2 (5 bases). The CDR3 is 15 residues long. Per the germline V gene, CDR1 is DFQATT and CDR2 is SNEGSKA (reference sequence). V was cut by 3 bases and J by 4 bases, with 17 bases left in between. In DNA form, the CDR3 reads TGCAGTGCTAGCAGCCGTCAGCGGCCACCAGATACGCAGTATTTT. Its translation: CSASSRQRPPDTQYF.

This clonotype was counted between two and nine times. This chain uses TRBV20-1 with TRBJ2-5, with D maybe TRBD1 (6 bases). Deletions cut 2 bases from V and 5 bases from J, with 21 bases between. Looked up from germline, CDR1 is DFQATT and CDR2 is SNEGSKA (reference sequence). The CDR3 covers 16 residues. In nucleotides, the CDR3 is TGCAGTGCTAGATCCCGGGACACCGTTATCACGGAGACCCAGTACTTC. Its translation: CSARSRDTVITETQYF.

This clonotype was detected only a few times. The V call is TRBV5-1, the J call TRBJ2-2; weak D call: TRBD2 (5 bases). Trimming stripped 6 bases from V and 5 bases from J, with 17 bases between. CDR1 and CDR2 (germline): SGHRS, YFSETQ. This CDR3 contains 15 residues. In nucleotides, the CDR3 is TGCGCCAGCAAAGGAGAGGGTGCGAGAACCGGGGAGCTGTTTTTT. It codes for CASKGEGARTGELFF.

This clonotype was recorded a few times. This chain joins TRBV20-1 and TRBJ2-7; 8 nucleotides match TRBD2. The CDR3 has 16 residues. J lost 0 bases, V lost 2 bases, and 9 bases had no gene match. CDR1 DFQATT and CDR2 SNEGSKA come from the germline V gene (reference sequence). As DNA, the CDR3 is TGCAGTGCTAGACTCCCCAGACTAGCGAACTCCTACGAGCAGTACTTC. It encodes CSARLPRLANSYEQYF.

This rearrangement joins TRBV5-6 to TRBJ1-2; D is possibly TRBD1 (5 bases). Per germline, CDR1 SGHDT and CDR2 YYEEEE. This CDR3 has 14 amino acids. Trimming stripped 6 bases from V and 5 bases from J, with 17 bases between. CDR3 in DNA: TGTGCCAGCACCATCCTGGGACCCTGGTATGGCTACACCTTC. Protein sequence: CASTILGPWYGYTF.

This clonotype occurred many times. CDR3 protein: CSARFLWGASGYGETQYF. The CDR3 DNA reads as TGCAGTGCTAGGTTCCTGTGGGGAGCTAGCGGGTATGGGGAGACCCAGTACTTC. The J gene is TRBJ2-5, the V gene TRBV20-1; 8 nucleotides line up with TRBD2. This CDR3 spans 18 amino acids. CDR1 DFQATT and CDR2 SNEGSKA come from the germline V gene (reference sequence). Unmatched junction bases numbered 20, after V lost 3 bases and J lost 5 bases.

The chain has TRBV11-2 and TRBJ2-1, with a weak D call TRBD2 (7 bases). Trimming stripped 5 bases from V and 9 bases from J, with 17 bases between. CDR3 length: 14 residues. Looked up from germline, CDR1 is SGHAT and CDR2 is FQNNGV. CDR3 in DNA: TGTGCCAGCAGCCCTGGGGGGGGCAGGATTGAGCAGTTCTTC. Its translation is CASSPGGGRIEQFF.

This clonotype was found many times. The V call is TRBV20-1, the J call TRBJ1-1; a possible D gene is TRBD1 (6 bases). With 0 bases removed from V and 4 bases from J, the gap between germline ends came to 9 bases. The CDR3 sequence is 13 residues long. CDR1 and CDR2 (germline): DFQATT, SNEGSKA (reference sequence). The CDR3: CSARDQGITEAFF. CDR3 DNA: TGCAGTGCTAGAGATCAGGGGATCACTGAAGCTTTCTTT.

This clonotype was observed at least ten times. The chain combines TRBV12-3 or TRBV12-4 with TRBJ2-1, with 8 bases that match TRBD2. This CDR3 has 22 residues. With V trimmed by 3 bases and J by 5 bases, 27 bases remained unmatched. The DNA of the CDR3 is TGTGCCAGCAGTTTCCACCCGCGCGCCCTAGCGGGCCGAAGAGGCCTACACAATGAGCAGTTCTTC. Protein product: CASSFHPRALAGRRGLHNEQFF.

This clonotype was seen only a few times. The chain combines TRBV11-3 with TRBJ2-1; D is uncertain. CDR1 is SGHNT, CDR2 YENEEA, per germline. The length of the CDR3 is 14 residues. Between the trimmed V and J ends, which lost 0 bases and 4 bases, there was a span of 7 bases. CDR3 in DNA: TGTGCCAGCAGCTTAGATCAAGGTTACAATGAGCAGTTCTTC. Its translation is CASSLDQGYNEQFF.

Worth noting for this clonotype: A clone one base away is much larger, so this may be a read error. DNA for the CDR3: TGCGCCAGCAGCCAAGTAGCGGGAGGGGCCAAAAACATTCAGTACTTC. Protein: CASSQVAGGAKNIQYF. The gene calls are TRBV5-1 and TRBJ2-4; TRBD2 agrees at 11 bases. J lost 1 base, V lost 4 bases, and 4 bases had no gene match. The germline V gene encodes CDR1 SGHRS and CDR2 YFSETQ. The CDR3 is 16 residues long.

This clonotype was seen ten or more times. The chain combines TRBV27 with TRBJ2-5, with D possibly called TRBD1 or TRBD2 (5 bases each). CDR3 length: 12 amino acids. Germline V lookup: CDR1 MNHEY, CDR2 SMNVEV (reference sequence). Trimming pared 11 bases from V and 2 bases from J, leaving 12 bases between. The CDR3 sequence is CASGTHQETQYF. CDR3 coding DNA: TGTGCCTCTGGGACCCATCAAGAGACCCAGTACTTC.

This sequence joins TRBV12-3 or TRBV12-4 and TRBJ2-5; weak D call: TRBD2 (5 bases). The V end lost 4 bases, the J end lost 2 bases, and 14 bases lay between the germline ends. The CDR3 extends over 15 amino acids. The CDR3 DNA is TGTGCCAGCAGTTCCCCCCACCGGACTCAAGAGACCCAGTACTTC. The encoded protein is CASSSPHRTQETQYF.

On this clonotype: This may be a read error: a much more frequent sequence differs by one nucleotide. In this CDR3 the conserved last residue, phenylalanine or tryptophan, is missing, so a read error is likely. The CDR3 DNA reads TGTGCCATCAGCGGGACTGTCCAAGAGACCCAGTACTCC. It is translated as CAISGTVQETQYS. The chain employs TRBV10-3 and TRBJ2-5, with D possibly TRBD2 on 6 matching bases. Germline CDR1 reads ENHRY; CDR2 reads SYGVKD. This CDR3 comprises 13 residues. V was clipped by 6 bases and J by 1 base, with 9 bases between them.

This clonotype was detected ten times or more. CDR3 residues: CSATQRGDIQYF. Written as DNA, the CDR3 is TGCAGTGCCACCCAGAGGGGTGACATTCAGTACTTC. The chain recombines TRBV20-1 with TRBJ2-4; D may correspond to TRBD1 or TRBD2 (5 bases each). With 6 bases removed from V and 8 bases from J, the gap between germline ends came to 14 bases. CDR3 length: 12 residues. The germline V gene has CDR1 DFQATT and CDR2 SNEGSKA (reference sequence).

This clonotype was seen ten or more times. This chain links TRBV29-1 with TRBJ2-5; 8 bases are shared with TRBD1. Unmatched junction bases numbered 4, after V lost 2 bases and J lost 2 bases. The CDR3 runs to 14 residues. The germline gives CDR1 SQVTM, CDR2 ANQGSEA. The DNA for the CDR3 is TGCAGCGTTGAAAGGACAGGGAGGCAAGAGACCCAGTACTTC. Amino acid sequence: CSVERTGRQETQYF. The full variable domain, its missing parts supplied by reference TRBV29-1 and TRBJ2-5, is SAVISQKPSRDICQRGTSLTIQCQVDSQVTMMFWYRQQPGQSLTLIATANQGSEATYESGFVIDKFPISRPNLTFSTLTVSNMSPEDSSIYLCSVERTGRQETQYFGPGTRLLVL.

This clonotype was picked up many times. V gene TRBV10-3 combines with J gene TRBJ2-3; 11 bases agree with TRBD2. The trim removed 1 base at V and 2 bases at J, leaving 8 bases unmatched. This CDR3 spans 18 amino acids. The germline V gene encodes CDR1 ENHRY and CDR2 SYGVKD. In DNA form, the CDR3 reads TGTGCCATCAGTGAGTTGCGTAGCGGGAGGGACACCACAGATACGCAGTATTTT. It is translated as CAISELRSGRDTTDTQYF.

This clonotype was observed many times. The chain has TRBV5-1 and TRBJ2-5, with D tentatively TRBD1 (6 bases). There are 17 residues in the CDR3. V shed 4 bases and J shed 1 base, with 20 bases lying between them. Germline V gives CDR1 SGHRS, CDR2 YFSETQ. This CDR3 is CASSPTLQGSPQETQYF. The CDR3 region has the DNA TGCGCCAGCAGCCCCACATTACAGGGATCCCCCCAAGAGACCCAGTACTTC.

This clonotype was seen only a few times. CDR3 sequence (DNA): TGTGCCAGCAGTTACGCCTACCCTGCCACTGAAGCTTTCTTT. Residues: CASSYAYPATEAFF. The chain joins TRBV6-5 to TRBJ1-1; the D is unclear. Between the trimmed V and J ends, which lost 2 bases and 4 bases, there was a span of 11 bases. Germline values: CDR1 MNHEY, CDR2 SVGAGI. The CDR3 runs 14 residues.

CDR3 sequence reads: CSADPRWGDEQFF. CDR3 bases: TGCAGTGCCGACCCCCGGTGGGGCGATGAGCAGTTCTTC. V is TRBV20-1 and J is TRBJ2-1; TRBD1 might be the D (5 bases). CDR1 and CDR2 (germline): DFQATT, SNEGSKA (reference sequence). The CDR3 sequence is 13 residues long. Trimming cost V 6 bases and J 8 bases, with 17 bases left between them.

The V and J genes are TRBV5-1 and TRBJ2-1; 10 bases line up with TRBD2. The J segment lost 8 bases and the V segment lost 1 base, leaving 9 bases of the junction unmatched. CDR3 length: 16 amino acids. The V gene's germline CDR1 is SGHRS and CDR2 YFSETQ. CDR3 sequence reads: CASSLPASGSWDEQFF. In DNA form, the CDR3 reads TGCGCCAGCAGCTTGCCTGCTAGCGGGAGTTGGGATGAGCAGTTCTTC.

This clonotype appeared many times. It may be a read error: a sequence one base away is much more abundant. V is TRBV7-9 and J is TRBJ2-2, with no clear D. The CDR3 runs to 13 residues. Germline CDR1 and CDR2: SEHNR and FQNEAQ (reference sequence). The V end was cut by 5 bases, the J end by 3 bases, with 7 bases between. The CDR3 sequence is CASSPHHTGELFF. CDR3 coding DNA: TGTGCCAGCAGCCCCCACCACACCGGGGAGCTGTTTTTT.

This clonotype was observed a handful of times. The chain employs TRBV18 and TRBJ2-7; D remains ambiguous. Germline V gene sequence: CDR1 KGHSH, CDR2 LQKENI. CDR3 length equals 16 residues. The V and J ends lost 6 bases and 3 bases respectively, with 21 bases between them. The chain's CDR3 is CASSHLSTLKIYEQYF. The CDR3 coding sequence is TGTGCCAGCTCGCACTTGAGCACTCTAAAGATCTACGAGCAGTACTTC.

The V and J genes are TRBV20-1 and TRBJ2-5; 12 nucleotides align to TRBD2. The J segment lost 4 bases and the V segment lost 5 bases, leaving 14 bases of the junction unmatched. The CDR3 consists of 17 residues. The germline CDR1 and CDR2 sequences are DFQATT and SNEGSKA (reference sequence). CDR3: CSAWDRLAGATRETQYF. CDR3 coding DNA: TGCAGTGCTTGGGACCGACTAGCGGGAGCGACGAGAGAGACCCAGTACTTC.

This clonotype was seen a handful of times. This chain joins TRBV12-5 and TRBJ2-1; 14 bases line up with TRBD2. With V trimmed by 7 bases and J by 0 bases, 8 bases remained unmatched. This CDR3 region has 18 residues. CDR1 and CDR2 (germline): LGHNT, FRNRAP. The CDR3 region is CASVPGTSGRNSYNEQFF. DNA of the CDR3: TGTGCTAGTGTACCCGGGACTAGCGGGAGAAACTCCTACAATGAGCAGTTCTTC.

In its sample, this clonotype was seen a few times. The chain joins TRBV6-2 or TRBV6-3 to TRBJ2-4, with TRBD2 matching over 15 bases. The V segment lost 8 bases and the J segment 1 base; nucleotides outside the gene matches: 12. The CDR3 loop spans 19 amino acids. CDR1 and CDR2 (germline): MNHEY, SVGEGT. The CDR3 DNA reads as TGTGCCAGCCTGTCGGGACTAGCGGGAGGAAGGGGGGCCAAAAACATTCAGTACTTC. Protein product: CASLSGLAGGRGAKNIQYF.

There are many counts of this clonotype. DNA of the CDR3: TGTGCCAGCAGTTTATGGACTCGGACAGGTGGTTACCTCTACGAGCAGTACTTC. It codes for CASSLWTRTGGYLYEQYF. This chain connects TRBV28 to TRBJ2-7, with 7 bases that match TRBD1. This CDR3 contains 18 residues. Per germline, CDR1 MDHEN and CDR2 SYDVKM. Trimming took 0 bases from V and 3 from J; bases not matched to a gene: 14.

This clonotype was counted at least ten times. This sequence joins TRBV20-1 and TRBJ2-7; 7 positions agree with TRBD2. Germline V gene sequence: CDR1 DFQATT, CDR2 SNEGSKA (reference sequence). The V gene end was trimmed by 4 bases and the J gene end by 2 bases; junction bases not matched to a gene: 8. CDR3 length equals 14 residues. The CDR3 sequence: CSAILSAGPYEQYF. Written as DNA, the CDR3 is TGCAGTGCTATCCTATCAGCGGGACCCTACGAGCAGTACTTC.

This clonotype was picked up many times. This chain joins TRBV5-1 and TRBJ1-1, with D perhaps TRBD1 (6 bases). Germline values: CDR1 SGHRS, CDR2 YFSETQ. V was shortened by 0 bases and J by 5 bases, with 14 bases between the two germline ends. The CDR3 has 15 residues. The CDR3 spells CASSLAMTTGTEAFF. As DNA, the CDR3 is TGCGCCAGCAGCTTGGCGATGACGACAGGAACTGAAGCTTTCTTT.